This entry features one T cell receptor (beta chain) sequence. Its antigen is unidentified. The data belong to a study of long-term antiretroviral therapy in people with HIV. Study information: Samples collected earliest predate the 2015 immediate-ART recommendation by about a decade.

immunoSEQ v3.0 was run at survey level. Sequenced by immunoSEQ multiplex PCR; TCRdb stores in-frame clones only, minus some. The table includes around 40,000 clones, around 94% detected once. V dropped 5 bases and J dropped 2 bases, with 10 bases sitting between them. The CDR3 loop spans 15 amino acids. Per germline, CDR1 MNHNY and CDR2 SVGAGI (reference sequence). The study, taken as a whole, reports: Clonotypes expanded prior to ART showed repertoire dominance at all sampled time points. Adherence to ART, viral resistance and therapy changes lacked any data.

Here the sequenced sample was unsorted PBMCs, taken 4.1 years after starting antiretroviral therapy. The TCR was taken from a woman aged 45-60 years with HIV. This chain connects TRBV6-6 to TRBJ2-6; possible D gene TRBD2, 6 bases. The CDR3 nucleotides are TGTGCCAGCAGTAACGGGGGTGCTGGGGCCAACGTCCTGACTTTC. The encoded protein is CASSNGGAGANVLTF.